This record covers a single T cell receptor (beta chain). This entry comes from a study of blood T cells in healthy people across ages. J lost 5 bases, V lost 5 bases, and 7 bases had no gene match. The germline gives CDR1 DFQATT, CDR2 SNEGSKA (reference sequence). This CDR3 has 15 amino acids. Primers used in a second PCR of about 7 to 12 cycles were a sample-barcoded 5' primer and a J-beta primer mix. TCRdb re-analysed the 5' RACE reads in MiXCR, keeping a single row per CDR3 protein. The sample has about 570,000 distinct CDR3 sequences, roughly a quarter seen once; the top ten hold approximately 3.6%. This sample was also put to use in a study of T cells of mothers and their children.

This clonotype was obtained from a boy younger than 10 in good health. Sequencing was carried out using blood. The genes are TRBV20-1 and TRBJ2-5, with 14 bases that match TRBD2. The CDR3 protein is CSARGTSGGRETQYF. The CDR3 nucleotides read TGCAGTGCTCGTGGGACTAGCGGGGGTAGGGAGACCCAGTACTTC.